This T cell receptor beta chain was found in a study of beta chain features in type 1 diabetes. The overall study: Healthy donors and patients showed comparable age, gender and cell yields.

Investigators reverse transcribed all isolated RNA, so they sequenced expressed TCRB transcripts. The method was immunoSEQ multiplex PCR; TCRdb's version includes in-frame clones alone and lacks a portion of them. The table includes hundreds of thousands of clones, approximately 9.9% detected once. CDR3 length: 14 residues. The V end lost 5 bases, the J end lost 3 bases, and 13 bases lay between the germline ends. The germline gives CDR1 SGHTA, CDR2 FQGNSA. Sampling consisted of one heparinised blood draw per donor, averaging about 116 mL. Comment on this clone: The antigen remains unidentified.

Overall study findings and caveats: A moderate, significant TCRB CDR3 shortening appeared in type 1 diabetes across four CD4+ subsets.

The chain couples TRBV7-2 to TRBJ1-2; D is ambiguous. The sample comprised central memory CD4+ T cells from blood. This clonotype was obtained from a young man with type 1 diabetes. CDR3 nucleotides: TGTGCCAGCAGCCCGTACGACGGGGACTATGGCTACACCTTC. It codes for CASSPYDGDYGYTF.